What follows are 32 T cell receptor beta chains derived from one specimen sequenced in a study of shared clonotypes between healthy human individuals. Assay: immunoSEQ multiplex PCR; the TCRdb copy retains only in-frame clones and omits some. The sample gives approximately 1,500,000 clones, more than 95% of which show up once; about 1.2% is in the top ten. Material for sequencing was naive CD4+ T cells sorted from blood. Subset noted: CD45RA+ positively selected. Source of these receptors: a man under 40 in good health.

The rearrangement joins TRBV5-1 to TRBJ2-6, with a possible D match to TRBD1 (5 bases). CDR3 size: 15 residues. Trimming left V 5 bases short and J 0 bases short, with 9 bases between. Germline V gene lookup returns CDR1 SGHRS and CDR2 YFSETQ. CDR3 DNA: TGCGCCAGCAGATTAGACAGCTCTGGGGCCAACGTCCTGACTTTC. Its translation is CASRLDSSGANVLTF. The variable domain in full, with the rest retrieved from reference TRBV5-1 and TRBJ2-6, is KAGVTQTPRYLIKTRGQQVTLSCSPISGHRSVSWYQQTPGQGLQFLFEYFSETQRNKGNFPGRFSGRQFSNSRSEMNVSTLELGDSALYLCASRLDSSGANVLTFGAGSRLTVL.

This clone appeared a few times. This chain connects TRBV7-2 to TRBJ1-2, with D unclear. Germline CDR1 is SGHTA and CDR2 is FQGNSA. This CDR3 has 13 amino acids. The ends were cut back, 1 base at V and 2 bases at J, with 5 bases in the middle. The CDR3 DNA reads TGTGCCAGCAGCTTAGTACAGAACTATGGCTACACCTTC. Translated, it gives CASSLVQNYGYTF. The complete variable domain, with remaining parts taken from reference TRBV7-2 and TRBJ1-2, reads GAGVSQSPSNKVTEKGKDVELRCDPISGHTALYWYRQSLGQGLEFLIYFQGNSAPDKSGLPSDRFSAERTGGSVSTLTIQRTQQEDSAVYLCASSLVQNYGYTFGSGTRLTVV.

This rearrangement joins TRBV5-4 to TRBJ1-2, with 8 bases identical to TRBD1. CDR3 size: 14 residues. With V trimmed by 2 bases and J by 4 bases, 4 bases remained unmatched. From germline, CDR1 is SGHNT and CDR2 YYREEE (reference sequence). CDR3 protein: CASSFDRGLYGYTF. The CDR3 DNA follows: TGTGCCAGCAGCTTTGACAGGGGCCTCTATGGCTACACCTTC.

As to this clone: This sample also contains other DNA sequences that code for the same CDR3. The chain joins TRBV2 to TRBJ2-2; no clear D. The CDR3 contains 13 residues. The ends were cut back, 0 bases at V and 6 bases at J, with 5 bases in the middle. Germline CDR1 and CDR2: SNHLY and FYNNEI. This chain's CDR3 is CASSEARAGELFF. In nucleotides, the CDR3 is TGTGCCAGCAGTGAAGCGAGAGCCGGGGAGCTGTTTTTT.

The chain links TRBV6-4 to TRBJ2-3; 10 bases line up with TRBD1. V lost 6 bases to trimming and J lost 1 base; unmatched junction nucleotides: 13. CDR3 length equals 18 residues. Germline V gene lookup returns CDR1 MRHNA and CDR2 SNTAGT. In DNA, the CDR3 is TGTGCCAGCAGCCGAAATCGACAGGGGGCGGGGGGCACAGATACGCAGTATTTT. Its translation is CASSRNRQGAGGTDTQYF.

The chain has TRBV7-9 and TRBJ2-5, with D possibly matching TRBD2 (6 bases). The length of the CDR3 is 13 residues. Per the germline V gene, CDR1 is SEHNR and CDR2 is FQNEAQ (reference sequence). V lost 3 bases, J lost 5 bases, and 10 bases lay in between. DNA for the CDR3: TGTGCCAGCAGCTTCGGGGGTGCGGAGACCCAGTACTTC. Translated: CASSFGGAETQYF.

As concerns this clone: Within the sample, other DNA sequences also encode this same CDR3. This rearrangement joins TRBV9 to TRBJ2-6, with D tentatively TRBD2 (5 bases). V was pared by 1 base and J by 0 bases, with 5 bases between. CDR3 length: 15 amino acids. CDR1 is SGDLS, CDR2 YYNGEE, per germline. The CDR3 region is CASSVTSSGANVLTF. The CDR3 coding sequence is TGTGCCAGCAGCGTAACTAGCTCTGGGGCCAACGTCCTGACTTTC.

The V gene is TRBV28, the J gene TRBJ2-5; no firm D call. CDR3 length equals 11 residues. CDR1 MDHEN and CDR2 SYDVKM come from the germline V gene. V was cut by 5 bases and J by 4 bases, with 5 bases left in between. The CDR3 sequence is CASSVSETQYF. CDR3 bases: TGTGCCAGCAGTGTGTCAGAGACCCAGTACTTC.

The genes are TRBV7-8 and TRBJ1-3; D may be TRBD1 (5 bases). This CDR3 has 15 residues. Deletions cut 5 bases from V and 2 bases from J, with 13 bases between. CDR1 and CDR2 from the germline V gene are SGHVS and FQNEAQ. This CDR3 is CASSPGPGAGNTIYF. CDR3 DNA: TGTGCCAGCAGCCCGGGCCCGGGGGCTGGAAACACCATATATTTT.

This clone was counted once. The CDR3 nucleotides are TGCGCCAGCAGCTTGTTGGCCAGGGACCAAGAGACCCAGTACTTC. Amino acid sequence: CASSLLARDQETQYF. The chain links TRBV5-1 to TRBJ2-5; possibly TRBD1 for D (5 bases). V lost 1 base to trimming and J lost 0 bases, with 10 bases between them. CDR1 is SGHRS and CDR2 is YFSETQ in the germline V gene. The CDR3 consists of 15 residues.

This rearrangement joins TRBV25-1 to TRBJ2-7; D gene uncertain. Germline CDR1 is MGHDK and CDR2 is SYGVNS. The V and J ends lost 0 bases and 6 bases respectively, with 6 bases between them. The CDR3 is 12 residues long. CDR3 nucleotides: TGTGCCAGCAGTGAATACGTTGGCGAGCAGTACTTC. Its translation is CASSEYVGEQYF.

The chain carries TRBV5-4 and TRBJ1-3; TRBD1 matches at 7 bases. Germline CDR1 is SGHNT and CDR2 is YYREEE (reference sequence). Trimming removed 5 bases from V and 4 bases from J; junction bases left unmatched: 21. The CDR3 is 19 residues long. CDR3 in DNA: TGTGCCAGCAGTTCCGACGGTGGGACAGCGGAAAGACGCGGAAACACCATATATTTT. Protein sequence: CASSSDGGTAERRGNTIYF.

The chain is built from TRBV28 and TRBJ2-7; 12 nucleotides align to TRBD1. This CDR3 comprises 15 residues. CDR1 is MDHEN and CDR2 is SYDVKM in the germline V gene. V lost 3 bases, J lost 6 bases, and 6 bases stayed unmatched. The CDR3 protein is CASSLSGTGGFEQYF. CDR3 nucleotides: TGTGCCAGCAGTTTGTCCGGGACAGGGGGCTTCGAGCAGTACTTC.

The chain has TRBV25-1 and TRBJ1-2; 9 positions agree with TRBD1. Germline values: CDR1 MGHDK, CDR2 SYGVNS. This CDR3 has 14 amino acids. The trim removed 6 bases at V and 0 bases at J, leaving 2 bases unmatched. The CDR3 reads CASSRQGANYGYTF. Written as DNA, the CDR3 is TGTGCCAGCAGCCGACAGGGGGCTAACTATGGCTACACCTTC.

The chain links TRBV7-2 to TRBJ2-7, with 7 bases identical to TRBD1. Germline V gene sequence: CDR1 SGHTA, CDR2 FQGNSA. V shed 3 bases and J 3 bases; nucleotides not matched to a gene: 2. This CDR3 contains 13 residues. Here the CDR3 DNA reads TGTGCCAGCAGCTTGAGGACAGGCTACGAGCAGTACTTC. It specifies CASSLRTGYEQYF.

CDR3 sequence: CASSPDRVFYNEQFF. The CDR3 bases are TGTGCCAGCAGCCCAGACAGGGTGTTCTACAATGAGCAGTTCTTC. The chain uses TRBV27 and TRBJ2-1, with 7 bases that match TRBD1. The CDR3 sequence is 15 residues long. V was pared by 6 bases and J by 3 bases, with 8 bases of the junction left unmatched. The germline gives CDR1 MNHEY, CDR2 SMNVEV (reference sequence).

In regard to this clone: The sample contains more than one DNA sequence encoding this CDR3. The chain joins TRBV5-1 to TRBJ1-1, with D unresolved. CDR3 length: 12 amino acids. The germline V and J ends were trimmed by 1 base and 5 bases, with 6 bases remaining between them. The germline V gene has CDR1 SGHRS and CDR2 YFSETQ. The CDR3 nucleotides are TGCGCCAGCAGCTTGCCCGGTACTGAAGCTTTCTTT. Translation: CASSLPGTEAFF.

The V and J genes are TRBV10-2 and TRBJ2-5; 8 positions match TRBD1. V shed 6 bases, J shed 5 bases, and the junction held 11 bases outside the gene matches. Per germline, CDR1 WSHSY and CDR2 SAAADI. The CDR3 spans 15 residues. This CDR3 is CASRDLGQGSETQYF. Here the CDR3 DNA reads TGCGCCAGCAGAGACCTCGGACAGGGCAGTGAGACCCAGTACTTC.

In nucleotides, the CDR3 is TGTGCCAGCAGGCGGACAGGGGACTACAATGAGCAGTTCTTC. Protein: CASRRTGDYNEQFF. The chain is built from TRBV7-9 and TRBJ2-1; the match to TRBD1 covers 9 bases. Germline V gene sequence: CDR1 SEHNR, CDR2 FQNEAQ (reference sequence). The V segment lost 6 bases and the J segment 3 bases; nucleotides outside the gene matches: 3. The CDR3 length is 14 residues. Supplemented by reference TRBV7-9 and TRBJ2-1, the full variable domain reads DTGVSQNPRHKITKRGQNVTFRCDPISEHNRLYWYRQTLGQGPEFLTYFQNEAQLEKSRLLSDRFSAERPKGSFSTLEIQRTEQGDSAMYLCASRRTGDYNEQFFGPGTRLTVL.

The genes are TRBV7-2 and TRBJ1-5; tentatively, D is TRBD1 (5 bases). Germline values: CDR1 SGHTA, CDR2 FQGNSA. This CDR3 has 13 amino acids. Trimming removed 2 bases from V and 6 bases from J, with 8 bases in between. The CDR3 sequence is CASSLRGGQPQHF. The CDR3 bases are TGTGCCAGCAGCTTACGGGGGGGTCAGCCCCAGCATTTT.

This clone has only one observation. CDR3 DNA: TGTGCCAGCATCCCCCTTGGACCCCTGCGCAATGAGCAGTTCTTC. This translates into CASIPLGPLRNEQFF. This chain uses TRBV7-6 with TRBJ2-1; D is unclear. V lost 7 bases and J lost 6, with 19 bases in between. The germline gives CDR1 SGHVS, CDR2 FNYEAQ. The CDR3 consists of 15 residues.

The genes are TRBV5-1 and TRBJ2-7, with D perhaps TRBD1 (5 bases). There are 13 residues in the CDR3. Germline CDR1 reads SGHRS; CDR2 reads YFSETQ. The germline V and J ends were trimmed by 1 base and 6 bases, with 11 bases remaining between them. The CDR3 sequence is CASSLHSGAEQYF. The CDR3 nucleotides are TGCGCCAGCAGCTTGCACAGTGGGGCCGAGCAGTACTTC.

Remarks on this clone: In the same sample, other DNA sequences code for this CDR3. V and J are TRBV7-9 and TRBJ2-3, with 8 nucleotides matching TRBD2. V lost 1 base to trimming and J lost 6 bases; unmatched junction nucleotides: 0. The germline V gene encodes CDR1 SEHNR and CDR2 FQNEAQ (reference sequence). This CDR3 is built from 13 residues. The CDR3 nucleotides read TGTGCCAGCAGCTTAGGCGGGAGGGATACGCAGTATTTT. Translating it yields CASSLGGRDTQYF.

The rearrangement uses TRBV7-9 and TRBJ2-7; tentatively, D is TRBD2 (5 bases). CDR1 and CDR2 (germline): SEHNR, FQNEAQ (reference sequence). This CDR3 has 17 amino acids. V lost 5 bases to trimming and J lost 0 bases, with 20 bases between them. CDR3 DNA: TGTGCCAGCAGCCAAGCCCGTGATAGCGCCTACTCCTACGAGCAGTACTTC. Translation: CASSQARDSAYSYEQYF.

CDR3 bases: TGTGCCAGCAGTGAAGGGTGGGGACTAGCGACGAGCACAGATACGCAGTATTTT. Its translation: CASSEGWGLATSTDTQYF. V and J are TRBV6-1 and TRBJ2-3; 10 bases align to TRBD2. The ends lost 1 base at V and 0 bases at J; junction bases unmatched: 7. Germline V CDR1 and CDR2: MNHNS, SASEGT. The CDR3 length is 18 residues.

The gene calls are TRBV28 and TRBJ2-7; D is perhaps TRBD1 (6 bases). Looked up from germline, CDR1 is MDHEN and CDR2 is SYDVKM. The CDR3 consists of 15 residues. Between the trimmed V and J ends, which lost 2 bases and 1 base, there was a span of 12 bases. The CDR3 nucleotides read TGTGCCAGCAGTTTAATCGGTCAGGGGTCCTACGAGCAGTACTTC. Translation: CASSLIGQGSYEQYF.

The chain combines TRBV9 with TRBJ2-2; no reliable D call. The CDR3 sequence is 14 residues long. Per germline, CDR1 SGDLS and CDR2 YYNGEE. Trimming left V 5 bases short and J 4 bases short, with 12 bases between. CDR3 region: CASRRIEGTGELFF. The CDR3 nucleotides read TGTGCCAGCAGAAGGATCGAAGGCACCGGGGAGCTGTTTTTT.

This sequence joins TRBV5-4 and TRBJ2-2; 7 nucleotides agree with TRBD2. CDR3 size: 17 residues. V trimming: 2 bases; J trimming: 5 bases; junction bases outside the gene matches: 12. CDR1 is SGHNT, CDR2 YYREEE, per germline (reference sequence). The CDR3 is CASSLGTSALGTGELFF. CDR3 in DNA: TGTGCCAGCAGCTTAGGTACTAGCGCCTTGGGGACCGGGGAGCTGTTTTTT.

This rearrangement joins TRBV27 to TRBJ2-7, with D possibly matching TRBD1 (6 bases). CDR1 is MNHEY, CDR2 SMNVEV, per germline (reference sequence). Trimming removed 1 base from V and 3 bases from J, with 25 bases in between. CDR3 length: 19 amino acids. Here the CDR3 DNA reads TGTGCCAGCAGTTTATTGGGACGCTCGAGGGGGAGCCAGATCTACGAGCAGTACTTC. Translated: CASSLLGRSRGSQIYEQYF.

This chain connects TRBV7-9 to TRBJ2-1, with D possibly being TRBD1 (5 bases). CDR3 size: 15 residues. The germline CDR1 and CDR2 sequences are SEHNR and FQNEAQ (reference sequence). V was cut by 3 bases and J by 5 bases, with 14 bases left in between. The chain's CDR3 is CASSLTDRSHNEQFF. The CDR3 region has the DNA TGTGCCAGCAGCTTGACAGACAGATCGCACAATGAGCAGTTCTTC.

CDR3 amino acids: CASSTAGLVQGMNTEAFF. DNA for the CDR3: TGTGCCAGTAGTACCGCCGGCCTGGTTCAGGGCATGAACACTGAAGCTTTCTTT. The chain couples TRBV19 to TRBJ1-1; perhaps TRBD1 as D (5 bases). Germline-derived CDR1 and CDR2 are LNHDA and SQIVND (reference sequence). This CDR3 comprises 18 residues. Trimming removed 4 bases at V and 0 bases at J, with 21 bases between.

CDR3 sequence reads: CASIGDAGPQYF. Here the CDR3 DNA reads TGTGCCAGCATTGGGGACGCTGGTCCCCAGTACTTC. The V gene is TRBV6-5, the J gene TRBJ2-5; D is perhaps TRBD1 or TRBD2 (5 bases each). V was shortened by 7 bases and J by 9 bases, with 15 bases between the two germline ends. The CDR3 covers 12 residues. CDR1 is MNHEY and CDR2 is SVGAGI in the germline V gene.